The clone carrying this TCR beta chain was seen more than once but under ten times. Per the germline V gene, CDR1 is SGHTA and CDR2 is FQGNSA. V lost 4 bases and J 4 bases, leaving 8 bases between the germline ends. This CDR3 is 14 amino acids long. The data stem from a study of blood T cells in healthy people across ages. With a J-beta primer mix and a sample-barcoded 5' primer, a second PCR ran roughly 6 to 11 cycles. Through a template-switch adaptor with 12 random nucleotides, each cDNA molecule received a tag. TCRdb re-called the 5' RACE reads through MiXCR, storing one row per CDR3 protein. The sample includes 1.5 million to 1.8 million distinct CDR3 sequences, less than 45% of them seen just once.

This rearrangement joins TRBV7-2 to TRBJ2-6, with D unresolved. Sequencing was done on a sample of blood. The source of this sequence is a woman between 18 and 29 years old in good health. The CDR3 coding sequence is TGTGCCAGCAGCTCCCTCCTCGGGGCCAACGTCCTGACTTTC. Its protein product is CASSSLLGANVLTF.